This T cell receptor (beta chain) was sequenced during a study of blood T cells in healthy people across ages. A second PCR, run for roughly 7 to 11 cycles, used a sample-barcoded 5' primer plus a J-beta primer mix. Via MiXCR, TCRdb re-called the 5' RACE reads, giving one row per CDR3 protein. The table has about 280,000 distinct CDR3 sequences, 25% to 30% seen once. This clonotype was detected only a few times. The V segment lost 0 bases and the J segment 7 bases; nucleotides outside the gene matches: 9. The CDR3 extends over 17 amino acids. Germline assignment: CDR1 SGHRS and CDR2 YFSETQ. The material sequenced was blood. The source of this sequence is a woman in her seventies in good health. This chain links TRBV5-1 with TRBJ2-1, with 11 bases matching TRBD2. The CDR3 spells CASSLGGTSGSGNEQFF. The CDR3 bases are TGCGCCAGCAGCTTGGGTGGTACTAGCGGGAGCGGGAATGAGCAGTTCTTC. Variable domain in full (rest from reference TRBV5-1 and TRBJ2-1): KAGVTQTPRYLIKTRGQQVTLSCSPISGHRSVSWYQQTPGQGLQFLFEYFSETQRNKGNFPGRFSGRQFSNSRSEMNVSTLELGDSALYLCASSLGGTSGSGNEQFFGPGTRLTVL.